What follows are 25 T cell receptor beta chains derived from one specimen sequenced in a study of shared clonotypes between healthy human individuals (dated by TCRdb to about 2020). Receptor amplification or capture employed the immunoSEQ multiplex PCR assay. TCRdb provides this immuneACCESS table in a form limited to in-frame rearrangements. Some clones are lacking; in checked studies, under half of them reflect an unresolved V gene, and why the rest are absent is not known. The sample table shows 85,000 to 100,000 clones, and 67% are seen once. Jointly, the top ten make up approximately 49% of the sample. The sequenced sample was memory CD8+ T cells sorted from blood. In the paper's terms, the cell subset or site label means: CD45RO+ cells pooled with CCR7-negative TemRA cells. The source is a man in his thirties or forties in good health.

This chain joins TRBV2 and TRBJ2-2; D perhaps matches TRBD2 (5 bases). The CDR3 loop spans 15 amino acids. The ends were cut back, 8 bases at V and 0 bases at J, with 13 bases in the middle. The germline V gene encodes CDR1 SNHLY and CDR2 FYNNEI. The CDR3 reads CASAPRASNTGELFF. CDR3 DNA sequence: TGTGCCAGCGCCCCGCGGGCTTCGAACACCGGGGAGCTGTTTTTT.

The J gene is TRBJ2-2, the V gene TRBV7-2; D gene ambiguous. This CDR3 spans 15 amino acids. V was cut by 3 bases and J by 1 base, with 9 bases left in between. Germline V CDR1 and CDR2: SGHTA, FQGNSA. CDR3 sequence (DNA): TGTGCCAGCAGCTTCGAGACACAGAACACCGGGGAGCTGTTTTTT. Translated: CASSFETQNTGELFF.

This chain uses TRBV9 with TRBJ2-7, with TRBD1 matching 12 bases. The V gene end was trimmed by 0 bases and the J gene end by 5 bases; junction bases not matched to a gene: 6. This CDR3 is 16 amino acids long. CDR1 SGDLS and CDR2 YYNGEE come from the germline V gene. CDR3 amino acids: CASSVDGTGGLHEQYF. The DNA for the CDR3 is TGTGCCAGCAGCGTAGATGGGACAGGGGGCCTCCACGAGCAGTACTTC.

This clone turned up a few times. The chain has TRBV6-4 and TRBJ2-3; possibly TRBD1 or TRBD2 for D (5 bases each). The germline gives CDR1 MRHNA, CDR2 SNTAGT. V was pared by 5 bases and J by 9 bases, with 15 bases between. This CDR3 has 13 residues. For the CDR3, the DNA is TGTGCCAGCAGTCCGGGGCCCTCTGAGACGCAGTATTTT. Translating gives CASSPGPSETQYF.

This clone showed up just a few times. The rearrangement uses TRBV7-8 and TRBJ2-1, with TRBD2 identical over 7 bases. The V segment lost 1 base and the J segment 5 bases; nucleotides outside the gene matches: 11. Germline V gene sequence: CDR1 SGHVS, CDR2 FQNEAQ. There are 17 residues in the CDR3. CDR3 nucleotides: TGTGCCAGCAGCTTAGAGGGGCGGGGGTACTGGCACAATGAGCAGTTCTTC. It specifies CASSLEGRGYWHNEQFF.

The chain links TRBV11-3 to TRBJ1-1; D gene unclear. CDR1 and CDR2 (germline): SGHNT, YENEEA. Trimming removed 2 bases at V and 2 bases at J, with 6 bases between. The CDR3 has 13 amino acids. The CDR3 loop reads CASSLNINTEAFF. The DNA of the CDR3 is TGTGCCAGCAGCTTAAATATAAACACTGAAGCTTTCTTT.

The chain couples TRBV6-1 to TRBJ2-7; D is possibly TRBD2 (5 bases). Trimming removed 7 bases at V and 1 base at J, with 5 bases between. The CDR3 runs to 11 residues. Germline CDR1 reads MNHNS; CDR2 reads SASEGT. The CDR3 reads CASTGSYEQYF. The CDR3 nucleotides read TGTGCCAGCACGGGGTCCTACGAGCAGTACTTC.

The V gene is TRBV2, the J gene TRBJ2-1; 8 bases agree with TRBD1. CDR1 is SNHLY and CDR2 is FYNNEI in the germline V gene. The CDR3 has 14 residues. V shed 7 bases, J shed 7 bases, and the junction held 9 bases outside the gene matches. CDR3 residues: CASTWQGAWNEQFF. The CDR3 nucleotides read TGTGCCAGCACGTGGCAGGGGGCTTGGAATGAGCAGTTCTTC.

This clone was observed at least ten times. The V call is TRBV6-5, the J call TRBJ2-7; the D is unclear. With 5 bases removed from V and 2 bases from J, the gap between germline ends came to 10 bases. CDR3 size: 13 residues. Per the germline V gene, CDR1 is MNHEY and CDR2 is SVGAGI. The CDR3 region has the DNA TGTGCCAGCAGTCCGGGTCCTCCCTACGAGCAGTACTTC. It yields the protein CASSPGPPYEQYF.

This clone was recorded at least ten times. J is TRBJ2-2 and V is TRBV7-9, with unresolved D. The V end was cut by 5 bases, the J end by 6 bases, with 7 bases between. Germline V gene data show CDR1 as SEHNR and CDR2 as FQNEAQ (reference sequence). The CDR3 is made up of 12 amino acids. The DNA for the CDR3 is TGTGCCAGCAGCGGACGATCCGGGGAGCTGTTTTTT. Its translation: CASSGRSGELFF. Full variable domain (rest looked up from reference TRBV7-9 and TRBJ2-2): DTGVSQNPRHKITKRGQNVTFRCDPISEHNRLYWYRQTLGQGPEFLTYFQNEAQLEKSRLLSDRFSAERPKGSFSTLEIQRTEQGDSAMYLCASSGRSGELFFGEGSRLTVL.

V and J are TRBV6-1 and TRBJ2-7, with D possibly being TRBD2 (5 bases). The germline CDR1 and CDR2 sequences are MNHNS and SASEGT. V gave up 4 bases and J gave up 2 bases, with 12 bases separating them. The CDR3 has 14 amino acids. CDR3 region: CASSGTWGAYEQYF. The CDR3 DNA reads TGTGCCAGCAGTGGAACCTGGGGAGCCTACGAGCAGTACTTC.

This rearrangement joins TRBV25-1 to TRBJ2-3; D is undetermined. The germline CDR1 and CDR2 sequences are MGHDK and SYGVNS. V lost 6 bases, J lost 5 bases, and 12 bases lay in between. The CDR3 contains 13 residues. This CDR3 is CASSETPGDTQYF. Here the CDR3 DNA reads TGTGCCAGCAGCGAGACCCCCGGAGATACGCAGTATTTT.

This clone was recorded at least ten times. This sequence joins TRBV7-7 and TRBJ2-3; D is undetermined. This CDR3 contains 13 residues. Trimming cost V 5 bases and J 3 bases, with 9 bases left between them. Germline V CDR1 and CDR2: SSHAT, FNYEAQ (reference sequence). This CDR3 is CASSPLPTDTQYF. CDR3 nucleotides: TGTGCCAGCAGCCCTTTGCCGACAGATACGCAGTATTTT. The full variable domain, its missing parts supplied by reference TRBV7-7 and TRBJ2-3, is GAGVSQSPRYKVTKRGQDVTLRCDPISSHATLYWYQQALGQGPEFLTYFNYEAQPDKSGLPSDRFSAERPEGSISTLTIQRTEQRDSAMYRCASSPLPTDTQYFGPGTRLTVL.

The chain has TRBV11-2 and TRBJ2-1, with 12 nucleotides matching TRBD2. Germline V gene lookup returns CDR1 SGHAT and CDR2 FQNNGV. The V and J ends lost 3 bases and 5 bases, in that order; junction bases with no gene match: 8. The CDR3 runs 17 residues. The CDR3 DNA follows: TGTGCCAGCAGCTTTGGACTAGCGGGAATCAACGACAATGAGCAGTTCTTC. It specifies CASSFGLAGINDNEQFF.

The V call is TRBV6-5, the J call TRBJ2-3, with 7 bases lining up with TRBD1. Germline V gene sequence: CDR1 MNHEY, CDR2 SVGAGI. The CDR3 extends over 15 amino acids. The ends lost 2 bases at V and 4 bases at J; junction bases unmatched: 6. CDR3 in amino acids: CASSYRNRGADTQYF. CDR3 DNA: TGTGCCAGCAGTTACCGTAACAGGGGTGCAGATACGCAGTATTTT.

Only one count was recorded for this clone. The genes are TRBV5-1 and TRBJ2-7; 9 nucleotides match TRBD2. The CDR3 loop spans 16 amino acids. Germline V lookup: CDR1 SGHRS, CDR2 YFSETQ. The trim removed 1 base at V and 0 bases at J, leaving 5 bases unmatched. The DNA of the CDR3 is TGCGCCAGCAGCTTGTTTAGTAGCGGGAGCTCCTACGAGCAGTACTTC. This codes for CASSLFSSGSSYEQYF.

The chain is built from TRBV6-5 and TRBJ1-5; tentative D call: TRBD1 (5 bases). The V end was cut by 6 bases, the J end by 7 bases, with 13 bases between. Germline values: CDR1 MNHEY, CDR2 SVGAGI. The CDR3 sequence is 13 residues long. Here the CDR3 reads CASSREFEQPQHF. CDR3 nucleotides: TGTGCCAGCAGCAGGGAATTTGAACAGCCCCAGCATTTT.

This chain connects TRBV5-6 to TRBJ1-1; unclear D gene. The CDR3 runs to 14 residues. Germline assignment: CDR1 SGHDT and CDR2 YYEEEE. Trimming removed 0 bases from V and 5 bases from J, with 11 bases in between. The CDR3 DNA is TGTGCCAGCAGCTTGGGTGCCGCCATGACTGAAGCTTTCTTT. Protein product: CASSLGAAMTEAFF.

The rearrangement uses TRBV5-1 and TRBJ1-1, with 9 bases aligning to TRBD1. The ends lost 3 bases at V and 2 bases at J; junction bases unmatched: 14. This CDR3 spans 18 amino acids. The germline V gene encodes CDR1 SGHRS and CDR2 YFSETQ. CDR3 nucleotide sequence: TGCGCCAGCAGCTACTATTGGACAGGGGATCAGCGTAACACTGAAGCTTTCTTT. Residues: CASSYYWTGDQRNTEAFF.

The chain links TRBV30 to TRBJ1-1; no clear D gene. V shed 3 bases and J shed 7 bases, with 15 bases lying between them. This CDR3 region has 13 residues. Germline V CDR1 and CDR2: GTSNPN, SVGIG (reference sequence). The CDR3 reads CAWSASPGNEAFF. Written as DNA, the CDR3 is TGTGCCTGGAGCGCATCACCGGGGAATGAAGCTTTCTTT.

In its sample, this clone was seen a few times. The chain carries TRBV9 and TRBJ2-5; tentatively, D is TRBD2 (6 bases). The CDR3 consists of 14 residues. V lost 3 bases to trimming and J lost 4 bases, with 13 bases between them. Germline V gene lookup returns CDR1 SGDLS and CDR2 YYNGEE. The CDR3 nucleotides are TGTGCCAGCAGCGCCTCGGGAGTCGGAGAGACCCAGTACTTC. This sequence encodes CASSASGVGETQYF.

This sequence joins TRBV11-2 and TRBJ1-1; a possible D gene is TRBD1 (5 bases). This CDR3 has 14 amino acids. The V end lost 6 bases, the J end lost 5 bases, and 16 bases lay between the germline ends. Germline V lookup: CDR1 SGHAT, CDR2 FQNNGV. The CDR3 spells CASSYTLGGTEAFF. DNA of the CDR3: TGTGCCAGCAGTTATACTCTCGGGGGGACTGAAGCTTTCTTT.

There are many counts of this clone. The rearrangement uses TRBV28 and TRBJ2-7; 7 nucleotides match TRBD1. The CDR3 is 13 residues long. The ends lost 6 bases at V and 4 bases at J; junction bases unmatched: 6. From germline, CDR1 is MDHEN and CDR2 SYDVKM. This CDR3 is CASRSGQSYEQYF. The CDR3 region has the DNA TGTGCCAGCAGGTCGGGACAGTCTTACGAGCAGTACTTC.

This clone was observed a few times. J is TRBJ2-3 and V is TRBV19, with 8 bases aligning to TRBD2. The CDR3 runs to 15 residues. Germline CDR1 reads LNHDA; CDR2 reads SQIVND (reference sequence). With V trimmed by 7 bases and J by 4 bases, 10 bases remained unmatched. This CDR3 is CASTPSGLGADTQYF. The CDR3 nucleotides read TGTGCCAGTACTCCATCGGGACTAGGTGCAGATACGCAGTATTTT.

This clone was picked up many times. The rearrangement uses TRBV6-4 and TRBJ2-2; 9 nucleotides align to TRBD2. CDR3 length equals 16 residues. Germline V gene lookup returns CDR1 MRHNA and CDR2 SNTAGT. V trimming: 3 bases; J trimming: 4 bases; junction bases outside the gene matches: 6. The CDR3 reads CASSEAGLASTGELFF. CDR3 in DNA: TGTGCCAGCAGTGAAGCCGGACTAGCGTCCACCGGGGAGCTGTTTTTT.